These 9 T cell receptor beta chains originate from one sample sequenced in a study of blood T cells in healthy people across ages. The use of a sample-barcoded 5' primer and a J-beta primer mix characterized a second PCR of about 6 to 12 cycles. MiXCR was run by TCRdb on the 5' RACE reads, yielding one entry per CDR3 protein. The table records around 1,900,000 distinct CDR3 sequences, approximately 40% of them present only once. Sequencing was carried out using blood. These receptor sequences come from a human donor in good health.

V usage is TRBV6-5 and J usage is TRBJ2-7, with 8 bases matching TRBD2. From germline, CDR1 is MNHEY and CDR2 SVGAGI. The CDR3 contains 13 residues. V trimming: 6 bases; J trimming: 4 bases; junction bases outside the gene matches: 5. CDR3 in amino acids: CASRRGEAYEQYF. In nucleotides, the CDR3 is TGTGCCAGCAGGCGGGGGGAGGCTTACGAGCAGTACTTC.

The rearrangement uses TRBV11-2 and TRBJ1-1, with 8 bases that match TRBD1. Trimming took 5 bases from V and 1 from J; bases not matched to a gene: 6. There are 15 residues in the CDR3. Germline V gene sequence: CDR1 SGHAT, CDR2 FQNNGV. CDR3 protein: CASSTTGQANTEAFF. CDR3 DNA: TGTGCCAGCAGCACCACGGGACAGGCGAACACTGAAGCTTTCTTT.

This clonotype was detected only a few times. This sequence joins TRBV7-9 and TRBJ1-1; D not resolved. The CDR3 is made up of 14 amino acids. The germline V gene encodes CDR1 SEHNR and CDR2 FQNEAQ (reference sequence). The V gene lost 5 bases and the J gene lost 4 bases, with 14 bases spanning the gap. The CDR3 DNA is TGTGCCAGCAGCCACCTGGTAGGGAGCACTGAAGCTTTCTTT. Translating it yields CASSHLVGSTEAFF.

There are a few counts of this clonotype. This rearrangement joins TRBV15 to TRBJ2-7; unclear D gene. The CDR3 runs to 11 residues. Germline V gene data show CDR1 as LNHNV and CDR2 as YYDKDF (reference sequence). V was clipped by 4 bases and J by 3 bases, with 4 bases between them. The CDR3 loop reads CATSKDYEQYF. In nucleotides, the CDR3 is TGTGCCACCAGCAAAGACTACGAGCAGTACTTC.

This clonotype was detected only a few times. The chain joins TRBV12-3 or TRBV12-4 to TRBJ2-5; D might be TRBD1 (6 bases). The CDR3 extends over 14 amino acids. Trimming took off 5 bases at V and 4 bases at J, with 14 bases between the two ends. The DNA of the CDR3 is TGTGCCAGCAGTCCAACAGGGTGGCGAGAGACCCAGTACTTC. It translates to CASSPTGWRETQYF.

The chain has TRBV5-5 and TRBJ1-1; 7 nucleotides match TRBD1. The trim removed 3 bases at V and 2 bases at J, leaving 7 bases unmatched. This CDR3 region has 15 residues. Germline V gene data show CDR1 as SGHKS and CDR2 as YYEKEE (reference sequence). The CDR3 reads CASSSQGGANTEAFF. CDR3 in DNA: TGTGCCAGCAGCTCTCAGGGGGGCGCAAACACTGAAGCTTTCTTT.

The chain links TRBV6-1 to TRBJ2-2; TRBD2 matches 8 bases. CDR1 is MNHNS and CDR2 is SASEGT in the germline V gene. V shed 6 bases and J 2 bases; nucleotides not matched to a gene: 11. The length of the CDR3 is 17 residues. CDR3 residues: CASSLRRSGGNTGELFF. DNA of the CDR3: TGTGCCAGCAGCCTCAGGAGAAGCGGGGGAAACACCGGGGAGCTGTTTTTT.

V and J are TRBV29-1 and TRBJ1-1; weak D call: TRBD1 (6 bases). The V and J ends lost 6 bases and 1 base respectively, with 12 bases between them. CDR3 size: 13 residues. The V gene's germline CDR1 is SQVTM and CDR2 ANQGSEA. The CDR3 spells CSVADRSNTEAFF. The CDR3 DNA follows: TGCAGCGTCGCCGACAGGTCGAACACTGAAGCTTTCTTT. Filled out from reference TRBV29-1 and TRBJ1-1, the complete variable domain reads SAVISQKPSRDICQRGTSLTIQCQVDSQVTMMFWYRQQPGQSLTLIATANQGSEATYESGFVIDKFPISRPNLTFSTLTVSNMSPEDSSIYLCSVADRSNTEAFFGQGTRLTVV.

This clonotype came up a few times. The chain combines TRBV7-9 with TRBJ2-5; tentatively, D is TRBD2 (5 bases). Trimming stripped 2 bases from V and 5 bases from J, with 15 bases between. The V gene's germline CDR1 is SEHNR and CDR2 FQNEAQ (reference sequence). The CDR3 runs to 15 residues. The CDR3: CASSLLGAGGETQYF. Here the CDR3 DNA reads TGTGCCAGCAGCTTACTGGGAGCCGGCGGGGAGACCCAGTACTTC.